These 32 T cell receptor beta chains came from one sample sequenced in a study of T cells of healthy individuals. One entry per CDR3 protein results from TCRdb running MiXCR on the 5' RACE reads. The table records approximately 58,000 distinct CDR3 sequences, approximately 14% of them present only once. The receptors here all came from a human donor in good health.

Remarks on this clonotype: A much larger clone differs from this one at a single base, so this may be a read error. This chain links TRBV7-8 with TRBJ2-1; a possible D gene is TRBD1 (7 bases). The CDR3 consists of 16 residues. From germline, CDR1 is SGHVS and CDR2 FQNEAQ. CDR3 DNA: TGTGCCAGCAGATTAGCGGAGGGGGCAGGCTACAATGAGCAGTTCTTC. Translated, it gives CASRLAEGAGYNEQFF.

Only a few counts were recorded for this clonotype. V gene TRBV7-8 combines with J gene TRBJ2-2; no definite D call. Between the trimmed V and J ends, which lost 0 bases and 4 bases, there was a span of 6 bases. Germline V gene sequence: CDR1 SGHVS, CDR2 FQNEAQ. The CDR3 consists of 14 residues. The CDR3, as DNA: TGTGCCAGCAGCTTAGCAGGAGTCACCGGGGAGCTGTTTTTT. Translated: CASSLAGVTGELFF.

This clonotype was counted many times. The chain is built from TRBV4-3 and TRBJ2-3; the D is unclear. V dropped 4 bases and J dropped 2 bases, with 13 bases sitting between them. The CDR3 spans 15 residues. Germline CDR1 LGHNA, CDR2 YSLEER. This CDR3 reads CASSRSVGHTDTQYF. CDR3 nucleotides: TGCGCCAGCAGCCGGTCGGTGGGCCACACAGATACGCAGTATTTT.

This clonotype was picked up a small number of times. The chain is built from TRBV5-1 and TRBJ1-2; TRBD1 matches at 8 bases. CDR1 and CDR2 from the germline V gene are SGHRS and YFSETQ. The V and J ends lost 0 bases and 3 bases, in that order; junction bases with no gene match: 13. The CDR3 contains 18 residues. The DNA for the CDR3 is TGCGCCAGCAGCTTGGATAGGACAGGGAAGGGTCGAGACTATGGCTACACCTTC. Translating it yields CASSLDRTGKGRDYGYTF.

The sample holds many counts of this clonotype. The chain carries TRBV5-5 and TRBJ2-7, with no clear D. From germline, CDR1 is SGHKS and CDR2 YYEKEE (reference sequence). Trimming left V 4 bases short and J 4 bases short, with 12 bases between. The CDR3 runs to 13 residues. The CDR3 DNA reads as TGTGCCAGCAGCCACCAAGGCCCTTACGAGCAGTACTTC. Its translation is CASSHQGPYEQYF.

At least ten counts were recorded for this clonotype. This chain uses TRBV29-1 with TRBJ2-3; TRBD1 agrees at 8 bases. The V gene end was trimmed by 7 bases and the J gene end by 4 bases; junction bases not matched to a gene: 7. Germline V CDR1 and CDR2: SQVTM, ANQGSEA. CDR3 length: 13 residues. CDR3 protein: CSATTGDPDTQYF. Written as DNA, the CDR3 is TGCAGCGCCACGACAGGGGATCCAGATACGCAGTATTTT.

The chain employs TRBV6-6 and TRBJ2-3; 9 nucleotides line up with TRBD1. The V segment lost 6 bases and the J segment 4 bases; nucleotides outside the gene matches: 11. This CDR3 is 16 amino acids long. The V gene's germline CDR1 is MNHNY and CDR2 SVGAGI (reference sequence). Written as DNA, the CDR3 is TGTGCCAGCAGGGACACCGGGACAGGGCTTTCAGATACGCAGTATTTT. As protein: CASRDTGTGLSDTQYF.

The V call is TRBV4-3, the J call TRBJ2-6; D possibly matches TRBD1 or TRBD2 (6 bases each). CDR1 and CDR2 (germline): LGHNA, YSLEER. The CDR3 is made up of 22 amino acids. Trimming removed 0 bases from V and 2 bases from J, with 26 bases in between. The CDR3 sequence is CASSQEAPATGRGGPGANVLTF. The DNA for the CDR3 is TGCGCCAGCAGCCAAGAAGCCCCGGCGACAGGTCGGGGAGGTCCTGGGGCCAACGTCCTGACTTTC.

This clonotype came up many times. This chain links TRBV3-1 with TRBJ1-5; D gene unclear. The CDR3 length is 15 residues. Trimming pared 3 bases from V and 2 bases from J, leaving 11 bases between. Germline loops: CDR1 LGHDT, CDR2 YNNKEL (reference sequence). The CDR3 spells CASSHGSGGNQPQHF. CDR3 nucleotide sequence: TGTGCCAGCAGCCACGGGTCCGGGGGCAATCAGCCCCAGCATTTT. Full variable domain (remainder filled in from reference TRBV3-1 and TRBJ1-5): DTAVSQTPKYLVTQMGNDKSIKCEQNLGHDTMYWYKQDSKKFLKIMFSYNNKELIINETVPNRFSPKSPDKAHLNLHINSLELGDSAVYFCASSHGSGGNQPQHFGDGTRLSIL.

This chain joins TRBV7-9 and TRBJ1-2; D unclear. Trimming left V 1 base short and J 2 bases short, with 5 bases between. Germline-derived CDR1 and CDR2 are SEHNR and FQNEAQ (reference sequence). This CDR3 is built from 13 residues. The CDR3: CASSLEDNYGYTF. CDR3 sequence (DNA): TGTGCCAGCAGCTTAGAAGACAACTATGGCTACACCTTC.

Only a few counts were recorded for this clonotype. The gene calls are TRBV12-5 and TRBJ1-1; maybe TRBD1 (6 bases). Germline-derived CDR1 and CDR2 are LGHNT and FRNRAP. The length of the CDR3 is 15 residues. Trimming took 5 bases from V and 6 from J, leaving 19 bases between them. CDR3 amino acids: CASGTQGLGGPEAFF. As DNA, the CDR3 is TGTGCTAGTGGTACACAGGGCCTTGGGGGCCCTGAAGCTTTCTTT.

There are many counts of this clonotype. CDR3 bases: TGTGCCAGCAGCCCCTCCGGCGGGCGGAAGGAGACCCAGTACTTC. Its protein product is CASSPSGGRKETQYF. The gene calls are TRBV12-3 or TRBV12-4 and TRBJ2-5; the D gene is possibly TRBD2 (5 bases). Between the trimmed V and J ends, which lost 6 bases and 5 bases, there was a span of 19 bases. This CDR3 has 15 residues.

The J gene is TRBJ1-5, the V gene TRBV20-1, with TRBD1 matching 7 bases. Losses at the gene ends were 6 bases for V and 2 bases for J; bases not matched to a gene: 10. The CDR3 spans 15 residues. Germline V CDR1 and CDR2: DFQATT, SNEGSKA (reference sequence). CDR3 nucleotide sequence: TGCAGTGCCCAATCACAGGGGCCAGGCAATCAGCCCCAGCATTTT. It translates to CSAQSQGPGNQPQHF.

This clonotype has more than one count but fewer than ten. The chain recombines TRBV2 with TRBJ2-5, with TRBD2 matching over 9 bases. CDR3 size: 15 residues. V shed 0 bases, J shed 4 bases, and the junction held 3 bases outside the gene matches. Per the germline V gene, CDR1 is SNHLY and CDR2 is FYNNEI. The CDR3 region is CASSEARGGLETQYF. The CDR3 coding sequence is TGTGCCAGCAGTGAAGCGCGGGGGGGTTTAGAGACCCAGTACTTC.

This clonotype was picked up many times. The CDR3 nucleotides are TGCGCCAGCAGTGAGTCGGGGGGTGACACCGGGGAGCTGTTTTTT. It yields the protein CASSESGGDTGELFF. The chain links TRBV10-2 to TRBJ2-2; tentative D call: TRBD2 (6 bases). The CDR3 is 15 residues long. The V gene lost 0 bases and the J gene lost 3 bases, with 8 bases spanning the gap. Per the germline V gene, CDR1 is WSHSY and CDR2 is SAAADI.

This clonotype was detected ten times or more. The chain links TRBV20-1 to TRBJ2-7, with D perhaps matching TRBD1 (5 bases). Germline assignment: CDR1 DFQATT and CDR2 SNEGSKA (reference sequence). The CDR3 has 14 residues. V was shortened by 1 base and J by 2 bases, with 12 bases between the two germline ends. CDR3 amino acids: CSARGSGIPYEQYF. The CDR3 DNA follows: TGCAGTGCTAGAGGATCAGGGATACCCTACGAGCAGTACTTC.

The chain uses TRBV5-1 and TRBJ1-1; a possible D gene is TRBD1 (6 bases). Trimming removed 7 bases at V and 1 base at J, with 11 bases between. The germline V gene has CDR1 SGHRS and CDR2 YFSETQ. CDR3 size: 13 residues. As DNA, the CDR3 is TGCGCCAGCTCCTTGGGGGCGAACACTGAAGCTTTCTTT. Its protein is CASSLGANTEAFF.

This rearrangement joins TRBV30 to TRBJ2-3; tentative D call: TRBD2 (6 bases). CDR1 and CDR2 from the germline V gene are GTSNPN and SVGIG (reference sequence). Trimming shortened V by 3 bases and J by 9 bases, and 16 bases separated the two germline ends. The length of the CDR3 is 13 residues. The DNA of the CDR3 is TGTGCCTGGAGGTCCGGGACTTCAAGGACGCAGTATTTT. Its translation: CAWRSGTSRTQYF. The whole variable domain, filled in from reference TRBV30 and TRBJ2-3, reads SQTIHQWPATLVQPVGSPLSLECTVEGTSNPNLYWYRQAAGRGLQLLFYSVGIGQISSEVPQNLSASRPQDRQFILSSKKLLLSDSGFYLCAWRSGTSRTQYFGPGTRLTVL.

This clonotype was detected many times. The V call is TRBV24-1, the J call TRBJ1-6; TRBD1 might be the D (5 bases). Trimming stripped 9 bases from V and 9 bases from J, with 23 bases between. The germline V gene encodes CDR1 KGHDR and CDR2 SFDVKD. This CDR3 spans 16 amino acids. CDR3 nucleotides: TGTGCCACCGCAAACTTGGGACTTCGAGAGGCTTCACCCCTCCACTTT. Protein sequence: CATANLGLREASPLHF.

This clonotype occurred a few times. The gene calls are TRBV3-1 and TRBJ1-5; weak D call: TRBD1 (6 bases). The V and J ends lost 1 base and 5 bases respectively, with 9 bases between them. The CDR3 has 14 residues. Germline V gene sequence: CDR1 LGHDT, CDR2 YNNKEL (reference sequence). DNA for the CDR3: TGTGCCAGCAGCCAAGGACAGGCGGATCAGCCCCAGCATTTT. Encoded protein: CASSQGQADQPQHF.

Points on this clonotype: At one end, the junction sequence differs from germline, possibly due to a read error. J is TRBJ2-5 and V is TRBV7-8; the D gene is possibly TRBD2 (6 bases). The germline CDR1 and CDR2 sequences are SGHVS and FQNEAQ. The CDR3 length is 12 residues. In DNA, the CDR3 is TGTGCCAGCACCGTGGGGGGAGAGACCAAGTACTTC. As protein: CASTVGGETKYF.

V and J are TRBV5-1 and TRBJ1-2, with 8 bases fitting TRBD1. This CDR3 is built from 12 residues. Trimming at V came to 4 bases and at J to 6 bases, leaving 2 bases not matched to a gene. From germline, CDR1 is SGHRS and CDR2 YFSETQ. CDR3: CASSPQGDGYTF. The CDR3 nucleotides are TGCGCCAGCAGCCCACAGGGGGATGGCTACACCTTC.

This sequence joins TRBV2 and TRBJ2-7, with D hard to call. Trimming cost V 2 bases and J 4 bases, with 12 bases left between them. CDR1 SNHLY and CDR2 FYNNEI come from the germline V gene. This CDR3 region has 14 residues. CDR3 DNA sequence: TGTGCCAGCAGTGAAAATCGTGGAGAGTACGAGCAGTACTTC. Translation gives CASSENRGEYEQYF.

This clonotype appeared a single time. The chain couples TRBV6-1 to TRBJ2-1; possibly TRBD2 for D (7 bases). The germline V gene has CDR1 MNHNS and CDR2 SASEGT. The V and J ends lost 6 bases and 8 bases respectively, with 20 bases between them. The CDR3 runs 15 residues. Here the CDR3 DNA reads TGTGCCAGCAGCCGTCGAGGGGGGGGCCACGATGAGCAGTTCTTC. This encodes CASSRRGGGHDEQFF.

In its sample, this clonotype was seen a few times. The rearrangement links TRBV7-2 to TRBJ2-3, with 7 bases identical to TRBD2. Per the germline V gene, CDR1 is SGHTA and CDR2 is FQGNSA. The junction had 3 bases not matched to a gene; V was cut back by 3 bases and J by 6 bases. The CDR3 length is 13 residues. The CDR3 DNA reads TGTGCCAGCAGCTTCACGCGGGAGGATACGCAGTATTTT. This gives the protein CASSFTREDTQYF.

This chain joins TRBV7-2 and TRBJ2-3; D might be TRBD1 (6 bases). Trimming took off 1 base at V and 2 bases at J, with 13 bases between the two ends. CDR3 size: 16 residues. Germline CDR1 is SGHTA and CDR2 is FQGNSA. The CDR3 nucleotides are TGTGCCAGCAGCTTAGGCGGCAGGGGATTCACAGATACGCAGTATTTT. Encoded protein: CASSLGGRGFTDTQYF.

This rearrangement joins TRBV4-3 to TRBJ2-4; D is ambiguous. Trimming removed 1 base from V and 6 bases from J, with 13 bases in between. The CDR3 consists of 15 residues. Germline CDR1 reads LGHNA; CDR2 reads YSLEER. The CDR3 loop is CASSQGLGLGNIQYF. CDR3 nucleotide sequence: TGCGCCAGCAGCCAAGGCCTGGGTTTAGGAAACATTCAGTACTTC.

This clonotype came up many times. The chain combines TRBV6-5 with TRBJ2-3, with 7 bases fitting TRBD2. V gave up 6 bases and J gave up 2 bases; unmatched junction bases: 2. CDR1 and CDR2 (germline): MNHEY, SVGAGI. The CDR3 has 13 amino acids. CDR3 in amino acids: CASSGGITDTQYF. CDR3 nucleotide sequence: TGTGCCAGCAGCGGGGGGATCACAGATACGCAGTATTTT.

This clonotype occurred a few times. The J gene is TRBJ2-2, the V gene TRBV10-3; 7 positions agree with TRBD2. This CDR3 has 12 amino acids. Trimming removed 11 bases from V and 5 bases from J; junction bases left unmatched: 5. In germline, CDR1 is ENHRY, CDR2 SYGVKD. The CDR3 sequence is CASQGGTGELFF. Here the CDR3 DNA reads TGTGCCTCTCAGGGAGGGACCGGGGAGCTGTTTTTT.

The chain is built from TRBV10-3 and TRBJ2-7; D could derive from TRBD1 or TRBD2 (5 bases each). V was cut by 0 bases and J by 5 bases, with 11 bases left in between. The CDR3 totals 14 residues. CDR1 and CDR2 (germline): ENHRY, SYGVKD. CDR3 sequence (DNA): TGTGCCATCAGTGAGTCTGAGGGCAGGGACGAGCAGTACTTC. Translating it yields CAISESEGRDEQYF.

This clonotype was seen at least ten times. V usage is TRBV11-2 and J usage is TRBJ1-3; D remains unclear. From germline, CDR1 is SGHAT and CDR2 FQNNGV. The V gene lost 3 bases and the J gene lost 0 bases, with 9 bases spanning the gap. This CDR3 is built from 15 residues. The CDR3 region is CASSFGRSSGNTIYF. The CDR3 nucleotides are TGTGCCAGCAGCTTTGGACGGTCCTCTGGAAACACCATATATTTT.

With regard to this clonotype: At one boundary the junction diverges from the germline segment, which might be a read error. The chain joins TRBV5-4 to TRBJ2-3; 7 positions agree with TRBD2. This CDR3 comprises 16 residues. CDR1 is SGHNT, CDR2 YYREEE, per germline (reference sequence). The CDR3 coding sequence is TGTGCCAGCAGCGGGGAAGCGGGAACTAACACAGATACGCAGAATTTT. This encodes CASSGEAGTNTDTQNF.